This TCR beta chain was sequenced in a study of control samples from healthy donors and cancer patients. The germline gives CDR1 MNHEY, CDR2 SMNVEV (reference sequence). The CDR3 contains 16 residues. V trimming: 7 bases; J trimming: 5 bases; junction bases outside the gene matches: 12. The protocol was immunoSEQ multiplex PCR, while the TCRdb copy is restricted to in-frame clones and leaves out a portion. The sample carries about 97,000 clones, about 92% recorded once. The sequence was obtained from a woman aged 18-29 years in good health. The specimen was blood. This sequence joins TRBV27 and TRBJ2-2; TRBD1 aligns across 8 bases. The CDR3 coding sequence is TGTGCCAGCACTTCGAGACAGGGGAAGTGGACCGGGGAGCTGTTTTTT. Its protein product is CASTSRQGKWTGELFF.